The subject of this entry is one TCR beta chain. Its antigen remains unknown. The sample originates from a study of cytomegalovirus exposure and HLA in healthy donors. Overall study results and limits: TCR sequences were mostly rare, though some public TCRs occurred in many donors.

There are 15 residues in the CDR3. Germline assignment: CDR1 SGHTA and CDR2 FQGNSA. Trimming took off 10 bases at V and 6 bases at J, with 23 bases between the two ends. Assay used: immunoSEQ multiplex PCR; TCRdb lists only in-frame clones, some missing. The data show 55,000 to 65,000 clones, about 92% seen once. This receptor was obtained from a man aged 18 to 35 in good health and CMV-seronegative. This chain links TRBV7-2 with TRBJ2-3; tentative D call: TRBD2 (6 bases). Sequencing used PBMCs. The CDR3 reads CATAPPRGNRDTQYF. The CDR3, as DNA: TGTGCCACCGCCCCCCCGCGGGGAAACCGGGATACGCAGTATTTT.